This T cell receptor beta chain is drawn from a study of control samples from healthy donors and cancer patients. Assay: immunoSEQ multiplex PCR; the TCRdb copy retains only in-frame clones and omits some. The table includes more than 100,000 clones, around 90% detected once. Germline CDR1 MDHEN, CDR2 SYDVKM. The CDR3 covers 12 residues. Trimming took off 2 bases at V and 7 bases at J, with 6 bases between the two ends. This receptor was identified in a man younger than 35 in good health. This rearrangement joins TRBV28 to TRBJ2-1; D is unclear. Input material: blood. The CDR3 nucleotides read TGTGCCAGCAGTTTAATTCCTAATGAGCAGTTCTTC. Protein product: CASSLIPNEQFF.